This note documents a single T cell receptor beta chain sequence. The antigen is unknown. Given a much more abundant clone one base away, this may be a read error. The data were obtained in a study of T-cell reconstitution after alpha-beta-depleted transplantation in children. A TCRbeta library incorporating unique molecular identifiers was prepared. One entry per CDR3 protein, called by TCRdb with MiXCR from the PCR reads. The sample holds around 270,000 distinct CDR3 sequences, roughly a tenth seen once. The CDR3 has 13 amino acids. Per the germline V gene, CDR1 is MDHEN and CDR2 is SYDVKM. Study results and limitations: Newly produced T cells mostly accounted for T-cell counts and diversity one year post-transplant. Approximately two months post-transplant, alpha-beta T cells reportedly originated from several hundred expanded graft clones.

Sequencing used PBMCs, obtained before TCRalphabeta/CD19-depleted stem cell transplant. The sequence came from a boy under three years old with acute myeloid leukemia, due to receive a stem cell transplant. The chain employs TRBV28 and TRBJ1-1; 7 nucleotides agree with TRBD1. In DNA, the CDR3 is TGTGCCAGTAAACGACAGGGTCACACTGAAGATTTCTTT. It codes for CASKRQGHTEDFF.